This T cell receptor beta chain was sequenced during a study of blood T cell repertoires in COVID-19. Study information: Donors in the United States, Italy and Spain gave samples during acute or convalescent COVID-19.

Participants' reported clinical history set cohort assignment. The ends were cut back, 6 bases at V and 6 bases at J, with 20 bases in the middle. Germline CDR1 is MDHEN and CDR2 is SYDVKM. CDR3 length: 15 amino acids. This table comes from immunoSEQ multiplex PCR, and its TCRdb copy is limited to in-frame clones, with some not included. The table lists roughly 280,000 clones, around 92% of them singletons, with 1.5% to 2% in the top ten. The sample comprised PBMCs or T cells enriched from blood (not recorded which). V gene TRBV28 combines with J gene TRBJ1-2, with unresolved D. The TCR sequence derives from a woman in her fifties or sixties who had recovered from COVID-19. The CDR3 reads CASRRGPPEEDGYTF. CDR3 bases: TGTGCCAGCAGACGCGGACCCCCGGAGGAAGATGGCTACACCTTC.